This TCR beta chain was sequenced in a study of cytomegalovirus exposure and HLA in healthy donors. The PCR ran on 60 Vbeta and 13 Jbeta primers. Assay: immunoSEQ multiplex PCR; the TCRdb copy retains only in-frame clones and omits some. The sample records approximately 220,000 clones, about three quarters being singletons. Worth noting for this clone: Its antigen is unidentified.

General observations from the study: Across donors, most TCRs were seen rarely, yet some public ones were widespread.

Germline CDR1 reads SEHNR; CDR2 reads FQNEAQ (reference sequence). Trimming took off 5 bases at V and 4 bases at J, with 19 bases between the two ends. The CDR3 spans 16 residues. The sequence was obtained from a man between 35 and 55 years old in good health and CMV-seronegative. The sample consisted of PBMCs. The genes are TRBV7-9 and TRBJ2-3; possible D gene TRBD2, 6 bases. This CDR3 is CASSNEGEEFADTQYF. CDR3 DNA: TGTGCCAGCAGCAATGAAGGGGAGGAGTTCGCAGATACGCAGTATTTT.